This T cell receptor beta chain was obtained from a study of T cells after yellow fever vaccination. This clonotype was picked up many times. What it binds is not known. Study results and caveats: Most clones from primary vaccination resurfaced after the booster (around 97% CD4, around 89% CD8).

TCRdb redid the calling of the 5' RACE reads with MiXCR, one entry per CDR3 protein. The sample lists some 320,000 distinct CDR3 sequences; 4% to 5.5% were seen once. The sequence derives from a young man who received the YFV17D yellow fever vaccine. The input for sequencing was PBMCs, taken 15 days after the yellow fever booster vaccination.

The CDR3 coding sequence is TGTGCCAGCAGCTCCCCGGACCGAGGTCCCTCTGGCTACACCTTC. Protein product: CASSSPDRGPSGYTF. The chain has TRBV7-2 and TRBJ1-2, with D unresolved. Germline CDR1 reads SGHTA; CDR2 reads FQGNSA. V lost 4 bases and J 7 bases, leaving 19 bases between the germline ends. The CDR3 is 15 residues long.